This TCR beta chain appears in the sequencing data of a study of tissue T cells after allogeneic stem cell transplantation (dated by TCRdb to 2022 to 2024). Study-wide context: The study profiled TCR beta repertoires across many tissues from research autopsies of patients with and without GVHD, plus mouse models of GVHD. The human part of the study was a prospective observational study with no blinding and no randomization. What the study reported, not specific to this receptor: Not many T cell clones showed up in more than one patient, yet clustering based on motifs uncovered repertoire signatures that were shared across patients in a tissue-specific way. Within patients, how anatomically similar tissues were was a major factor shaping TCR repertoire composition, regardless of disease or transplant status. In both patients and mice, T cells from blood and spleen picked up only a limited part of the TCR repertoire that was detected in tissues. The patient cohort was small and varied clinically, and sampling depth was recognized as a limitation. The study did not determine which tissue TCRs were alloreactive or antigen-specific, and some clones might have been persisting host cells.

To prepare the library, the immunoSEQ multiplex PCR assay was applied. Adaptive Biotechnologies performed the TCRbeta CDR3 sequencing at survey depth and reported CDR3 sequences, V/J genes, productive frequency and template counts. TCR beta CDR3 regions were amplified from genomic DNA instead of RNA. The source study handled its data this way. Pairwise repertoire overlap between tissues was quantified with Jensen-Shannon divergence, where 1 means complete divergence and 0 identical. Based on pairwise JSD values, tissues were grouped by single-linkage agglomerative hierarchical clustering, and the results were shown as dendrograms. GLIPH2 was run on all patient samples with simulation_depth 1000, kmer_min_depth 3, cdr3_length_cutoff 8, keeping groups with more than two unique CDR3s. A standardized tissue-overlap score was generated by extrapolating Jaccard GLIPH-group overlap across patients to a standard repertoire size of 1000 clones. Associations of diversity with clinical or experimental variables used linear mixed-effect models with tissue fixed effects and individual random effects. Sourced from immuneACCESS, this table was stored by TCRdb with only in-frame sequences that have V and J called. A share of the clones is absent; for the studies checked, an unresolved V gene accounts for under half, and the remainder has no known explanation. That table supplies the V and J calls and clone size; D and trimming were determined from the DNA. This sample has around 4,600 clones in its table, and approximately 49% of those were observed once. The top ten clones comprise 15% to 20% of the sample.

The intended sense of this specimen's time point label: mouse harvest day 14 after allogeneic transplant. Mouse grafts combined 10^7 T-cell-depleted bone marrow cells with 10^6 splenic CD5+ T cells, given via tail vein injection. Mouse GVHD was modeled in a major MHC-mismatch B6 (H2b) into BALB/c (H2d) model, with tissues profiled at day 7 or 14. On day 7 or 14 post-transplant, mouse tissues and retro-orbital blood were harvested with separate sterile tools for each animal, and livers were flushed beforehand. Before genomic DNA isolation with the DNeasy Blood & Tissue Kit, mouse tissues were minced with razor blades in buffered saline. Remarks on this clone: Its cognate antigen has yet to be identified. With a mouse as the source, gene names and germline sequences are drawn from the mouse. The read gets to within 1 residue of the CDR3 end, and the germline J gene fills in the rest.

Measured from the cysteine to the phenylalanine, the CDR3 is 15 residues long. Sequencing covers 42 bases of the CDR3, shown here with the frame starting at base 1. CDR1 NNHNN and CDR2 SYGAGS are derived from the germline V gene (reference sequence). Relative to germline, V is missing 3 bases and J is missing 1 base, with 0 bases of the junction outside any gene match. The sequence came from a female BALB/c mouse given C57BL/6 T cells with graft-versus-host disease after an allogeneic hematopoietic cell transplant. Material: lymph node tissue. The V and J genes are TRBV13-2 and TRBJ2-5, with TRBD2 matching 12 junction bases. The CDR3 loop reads CASGGTGGDQDTQYF. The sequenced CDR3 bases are TGTGCCAGCGGTGGGACTGGGGGGGACCAAGACACCCAGTAC.